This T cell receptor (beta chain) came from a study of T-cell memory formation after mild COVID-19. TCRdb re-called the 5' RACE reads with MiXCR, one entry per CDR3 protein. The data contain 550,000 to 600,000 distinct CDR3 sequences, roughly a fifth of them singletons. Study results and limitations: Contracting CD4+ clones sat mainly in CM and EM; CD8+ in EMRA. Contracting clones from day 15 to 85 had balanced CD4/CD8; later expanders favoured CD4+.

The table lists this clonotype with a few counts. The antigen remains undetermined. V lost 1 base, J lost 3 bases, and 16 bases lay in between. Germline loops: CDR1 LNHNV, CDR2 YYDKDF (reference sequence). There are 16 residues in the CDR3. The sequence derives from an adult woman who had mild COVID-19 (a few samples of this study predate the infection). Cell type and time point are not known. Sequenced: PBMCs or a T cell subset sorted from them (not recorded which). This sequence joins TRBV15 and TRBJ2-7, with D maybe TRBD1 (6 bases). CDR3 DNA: TGTGCCACCAGCAGAGCCCTCTCGGGACACCACTACGAGCAGTACTTC. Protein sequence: CATSRALSGHHYEQYF.